Sequencing of this TCR beta chain was carried out in a study of cytomegalovirus exposure and HLA in healthy donors. In the case of this clone: Its antigen is not known.

Study-wide findings and caveats: Earlier analysis found most TCR beta V segments productive about 90% or about 30% of the time.

PCR employed 60 Vbeta and 13 Jbeta primers. TCRdb's table, derived via immunoSEQ multiplex PCR, lists solely in-frame clones and lacks some. The data show 140,000 to 150,000 clones, around three quarters seen once. The V gene lost 6 bases and the J gene lost 0 bases, with 19 bases spanning the gap. CDR3 length: 17 amino acids. Germline lookup yields CDR1 SGHRS and CDR2 YFSETQ. The sequenced sample consisted of PBMCs. The clonotype originates from a woman aged 40 to 50 in good health and CMV-seropositive. This rearrangement joins TRBV5-1 to TRBJ2-1; D is possibly TRBD1 (6 bases). The CDR3 DNA reads as TGCGCCAGCACCCCTAACTACGGACAGTTCTCCTACAATGAGCAGTTCTTC. Translation: CASTPNYGQFSYNEQFF.